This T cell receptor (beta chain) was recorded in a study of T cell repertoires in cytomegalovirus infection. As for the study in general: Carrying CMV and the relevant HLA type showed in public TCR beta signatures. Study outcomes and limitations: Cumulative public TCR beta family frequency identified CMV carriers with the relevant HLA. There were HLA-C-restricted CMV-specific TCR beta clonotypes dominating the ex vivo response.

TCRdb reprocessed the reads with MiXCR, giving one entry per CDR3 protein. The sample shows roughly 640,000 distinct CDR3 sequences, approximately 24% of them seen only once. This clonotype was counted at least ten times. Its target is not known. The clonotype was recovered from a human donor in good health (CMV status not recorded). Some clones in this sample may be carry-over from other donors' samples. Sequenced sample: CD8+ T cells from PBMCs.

CDR3 coding DNA: TGTGCCAGCAGCCACGACAGGGAGAACACTGAAGCTTTCTTT. It yields the protein CASSHDRENTEAFF. The chain has TRBV7-9 and TRBJ1-1, with 7 positions matching TRBD1. The CDR3 has 14 residues. Germline loops: CDR1 SEHNR, CDR2 FQNEAQ (reference sequence). V lost 5 bases to trimming and J lost 1 base; unmatched junction nucleotides: 4. Full variable domain (missing parts from reference TRBV7-9 and TRBJ1-1): DTGVSQNPRHKITKRGQNVTFRCDPISEHNRLYWYRQTLGQGPEFLTYFQNEAQLEKSRLLSDRFSAERPKGSFSTLEIQRTEQGDSAMYLCASSHDRENTEAFFGQGTRLTVV.